These T cell receptor beta chains were read from a single sample in a study of T cell repertoires in cytomegalovirus infection. MiXCR, run by TCRdb on the reads, gives a single entry per CDR3 protein. Of some 400,000 distinct CDR3 sequences in the sample, less than 20% were seen once. The specimen was PBMCs. The source of these receptors is a human donor in good health (CMV status not recorded). Some clones in this sample may be carry-over from other donors' samples. CDR3s leave out the opening cysteine and the closing phenylalanine or tryptophan.

TRBV19,ASSIGQGGEQF
TRBV29-1,SVRRTGMNEQF
TRBV28,ASSLEGQDVDTQY
TRBV5-1,ASSLEGAQPQH
TRBV5-1,ASSLAGTLEETQY
TRBV2,ASRQTRETQY
TRBV7-2,ASSRDSFYGYT
TRBV2,ASSESGTGELF
TRBV15,ATAYRGINEKLF
TRBV11-2,ASRSGQREQF
TRBV27,ASSSRAGLAGLYQETQY
TRBV12-3/TRBV12-4,ASTLHPNEKRLF
TRBV7-8,ASSYRPPLAQETQY
TRBV28,TSSPVYQYNEQF
TRBV30,AWSGTSETNEQF
TRBV7-2,ASSLWGHETQY
TRBV7-9,ASSLQGGVEAF
TRBV6-1,ASNRQGYSSYNEQF
TRBV6-1,ATLTVRDQPQH
TRBV28,ASTLGGWGSGETQY
TRBV7-6,ASNARASPDTQY
TRBV20-1,SARDRTGSYEQY
TRBV28,ASSLTGLAGEDEQF
TRBV7-2,ASSLVAGSFTDTQY
TRBV28,ASTVGIEQF
TRBV7-9,ASSRTQGAGGYT
TRBV7-2,ASSLVAAGNTIY
TRBV20-1,SARGVGYPGYT
TRBV5-5,ASSLDWDPTYEQY
TRBV7-2,ASSPGLAQETQY
TRBV12-3/TRBV12-4,ASSLRTSGIKSTDTQY
TRBV6-1,ATRENFYEQY
TRBV19,ASRRHLGEKLF
TRBV4-1,ASSPSRWTSGRNEQF
TRBV30,AWTSSGSWETQY
TRBV11-2,ASSAPGGGLLNTEAF
TRBV6-5,ASSPTGFPGEQF
TRBV4-1,ASSQAPTSGSRY
TRBV6-5,ASSYLRGRSEKLF
TRBV10-3,ASSRVSGRAKGQY
TRBV7-6,ASSLMYGDNEQF
TRBV19,ASSILAYNEQF
TRBV30,AWSKGRSTEAF
TRBV15,ATSREASASYEQY
TRBV12-3/TRBV12-4,ASVKRPPSLLNPIGDTQY
TRBV6-1,ATGRGRRDTQY
TRBV5-5,ASRQRDTEAF
TRBV6-5,ASSYRHRDYEQY
TRBV6-6,ASSGRWDNQPQH